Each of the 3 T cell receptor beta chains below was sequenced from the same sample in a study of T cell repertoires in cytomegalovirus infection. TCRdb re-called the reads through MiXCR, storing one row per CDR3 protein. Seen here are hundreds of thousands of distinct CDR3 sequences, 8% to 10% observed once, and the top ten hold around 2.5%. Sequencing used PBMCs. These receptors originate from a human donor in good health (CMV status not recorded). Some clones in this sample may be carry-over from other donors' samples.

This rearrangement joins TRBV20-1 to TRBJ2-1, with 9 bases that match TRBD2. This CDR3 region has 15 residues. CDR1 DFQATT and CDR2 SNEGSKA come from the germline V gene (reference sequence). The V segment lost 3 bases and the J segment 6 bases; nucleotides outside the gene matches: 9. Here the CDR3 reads CSASLAGYAVNEQFF. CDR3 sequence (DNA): TGCAGTGCTAGCCTAGCGGGGTATGCTGTCAATGAGCAGTTCTTC.

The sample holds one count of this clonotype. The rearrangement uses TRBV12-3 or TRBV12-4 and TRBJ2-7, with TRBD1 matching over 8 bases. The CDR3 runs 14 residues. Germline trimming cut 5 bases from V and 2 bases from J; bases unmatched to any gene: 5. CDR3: CASSGTGGTYEQYF. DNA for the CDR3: TGTGCCAGCAGTGGTACAGGGGGGACCTACGAGCAGTACTTC.

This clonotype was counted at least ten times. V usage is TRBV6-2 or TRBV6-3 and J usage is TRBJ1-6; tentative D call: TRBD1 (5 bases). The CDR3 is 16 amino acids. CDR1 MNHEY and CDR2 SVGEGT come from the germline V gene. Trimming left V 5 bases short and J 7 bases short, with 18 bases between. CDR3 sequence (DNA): TGTGCCAGCAGTCCCATCCGGGGACCGACCAATTCACCCCTCCACTTT. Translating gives CASSPIRGPTNSPLHF.